In this sample, the clone carrying this T cell receptor (beta chain) turned up a few times. Germline V gene sequence: CDR1 MGHRA, CDR2 YSYEKL. The CDR3 length is 16 residues. Trimming removed 0 bases at V and 3 bases at J, with 13 bases between. These data originate in a study of type 1 regulatory T cells. Study summary: An in vitro protocol generated T-allo10, a Tr1-enriched, alloantigen-specific CD4 T cell product.

TCRdb passed the reads through MiXCR, listing each CDR3 protein once. The table shows approximately 100,000 distinct CDR3 sequences, with around 30% occurring only once. V and J are TRBV4-1 and TRBJ2-3; D perhaps matches TRBD1 (6 bases). The clonotype was recovered from a human donor in good health. The sequencing input was CD4+ T cells, either the whole sample or a sorted fraction (not recorded which). The chain's CDR3 is CASSQEKGGKTDTQYF. The CDR3 DNA follows: TGCGCCAGCAGCCAAGAAAAAGGGGGAAAAACAGATACGCAGTATTTT.